This TCR beta chain was captured in a study of blood T cells in healthy people across ages. Germline loops: CDR1 LGHDT, CDR2 YNNKEL (reference sequence). The length of the CDR3 is 12 residues. It was with a sample-barcoded 5' primer and a J-beta primer mix that a second PCR of roughly 6 to 12 cycles was run. TCRdb itself ran the 5' RACE reads through MiXCR, one entry per CDR3 protein. The sample lists 700,000 to 850,000 distinct CDR3 sequences, roughly 53% occurring once. Source material: blood. The chain uses TRBV3-1 and TRBJ2-5; no firm D call. The J call may be incorrect, as the DNA end agrees better with TRBJ2-7. This receptor was obtained from a man aged 80 or over in good health. The CDR3 DNA reads TGTGCCAGCAGCCAAGTACAAAACGAGCAGTACTTC. The encoded protein is CASSQVQNEQYF.